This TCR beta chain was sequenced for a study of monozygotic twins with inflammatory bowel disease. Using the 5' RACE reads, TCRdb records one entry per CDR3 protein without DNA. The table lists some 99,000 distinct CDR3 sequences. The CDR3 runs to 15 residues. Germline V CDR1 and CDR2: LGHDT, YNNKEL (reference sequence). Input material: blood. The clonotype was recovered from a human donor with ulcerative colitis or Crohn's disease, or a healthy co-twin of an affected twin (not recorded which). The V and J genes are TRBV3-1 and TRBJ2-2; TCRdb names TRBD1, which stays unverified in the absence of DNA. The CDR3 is CASSLWDADGGELFF.